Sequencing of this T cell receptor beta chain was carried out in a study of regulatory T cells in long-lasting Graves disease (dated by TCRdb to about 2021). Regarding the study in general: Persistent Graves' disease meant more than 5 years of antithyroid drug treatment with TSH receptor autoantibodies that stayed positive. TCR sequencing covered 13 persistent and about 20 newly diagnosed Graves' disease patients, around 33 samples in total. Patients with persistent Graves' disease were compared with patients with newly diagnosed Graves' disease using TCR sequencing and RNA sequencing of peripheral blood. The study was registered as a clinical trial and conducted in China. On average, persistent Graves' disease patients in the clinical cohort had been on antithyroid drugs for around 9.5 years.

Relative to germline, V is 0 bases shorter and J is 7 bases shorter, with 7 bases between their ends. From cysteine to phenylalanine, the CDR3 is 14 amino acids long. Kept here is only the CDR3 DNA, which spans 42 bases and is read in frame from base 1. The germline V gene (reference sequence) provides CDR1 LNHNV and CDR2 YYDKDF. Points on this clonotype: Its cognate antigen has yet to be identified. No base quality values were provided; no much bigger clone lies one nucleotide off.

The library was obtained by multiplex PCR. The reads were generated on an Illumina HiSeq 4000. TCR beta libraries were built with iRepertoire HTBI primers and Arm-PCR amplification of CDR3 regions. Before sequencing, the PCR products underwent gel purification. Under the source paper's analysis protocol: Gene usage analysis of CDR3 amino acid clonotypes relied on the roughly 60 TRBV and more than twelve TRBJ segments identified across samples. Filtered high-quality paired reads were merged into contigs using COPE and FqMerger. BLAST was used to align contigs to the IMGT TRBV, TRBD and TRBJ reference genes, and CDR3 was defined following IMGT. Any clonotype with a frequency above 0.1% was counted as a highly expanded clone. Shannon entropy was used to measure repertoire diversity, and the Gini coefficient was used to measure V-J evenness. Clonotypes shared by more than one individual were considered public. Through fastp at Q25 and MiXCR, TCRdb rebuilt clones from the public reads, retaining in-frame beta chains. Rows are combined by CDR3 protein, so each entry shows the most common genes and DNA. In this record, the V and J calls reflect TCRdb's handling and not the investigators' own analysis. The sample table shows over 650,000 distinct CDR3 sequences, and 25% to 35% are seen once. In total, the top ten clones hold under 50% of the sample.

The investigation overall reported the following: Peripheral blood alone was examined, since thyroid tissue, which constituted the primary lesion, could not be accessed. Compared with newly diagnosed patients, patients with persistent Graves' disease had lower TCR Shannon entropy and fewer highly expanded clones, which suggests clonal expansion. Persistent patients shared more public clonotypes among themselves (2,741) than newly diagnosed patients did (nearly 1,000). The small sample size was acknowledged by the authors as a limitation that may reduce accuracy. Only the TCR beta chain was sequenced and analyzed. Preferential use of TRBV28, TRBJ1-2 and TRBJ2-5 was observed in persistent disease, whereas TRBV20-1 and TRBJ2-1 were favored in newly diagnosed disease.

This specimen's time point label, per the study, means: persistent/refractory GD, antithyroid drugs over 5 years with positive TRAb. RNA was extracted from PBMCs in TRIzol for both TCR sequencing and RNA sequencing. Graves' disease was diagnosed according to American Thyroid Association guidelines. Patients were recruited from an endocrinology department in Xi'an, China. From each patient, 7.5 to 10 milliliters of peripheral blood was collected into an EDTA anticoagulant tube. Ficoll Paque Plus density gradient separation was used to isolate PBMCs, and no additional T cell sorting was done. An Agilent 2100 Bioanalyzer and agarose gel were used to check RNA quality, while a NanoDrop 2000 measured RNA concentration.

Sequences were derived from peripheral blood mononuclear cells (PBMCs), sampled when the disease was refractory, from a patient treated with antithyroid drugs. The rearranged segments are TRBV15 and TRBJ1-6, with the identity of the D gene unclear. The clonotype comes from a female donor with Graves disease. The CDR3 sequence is CATSRDLVNSPLHF. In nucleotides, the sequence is TGTGCCACCAGCAGAGATCTCGTGAATTCACCCCTCCACTTT. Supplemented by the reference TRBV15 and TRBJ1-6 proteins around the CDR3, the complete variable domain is DAMVIQNPRYQVTQFGKPVTLSCSQTLNHNVMYWYQQKSSQAPKLLFHYYDKDFNNEADTPDNFQSRRPNTSFCFLDIRSPGLGDTAMYLCATSRDLVNSPLHFGNGTRLTVT.